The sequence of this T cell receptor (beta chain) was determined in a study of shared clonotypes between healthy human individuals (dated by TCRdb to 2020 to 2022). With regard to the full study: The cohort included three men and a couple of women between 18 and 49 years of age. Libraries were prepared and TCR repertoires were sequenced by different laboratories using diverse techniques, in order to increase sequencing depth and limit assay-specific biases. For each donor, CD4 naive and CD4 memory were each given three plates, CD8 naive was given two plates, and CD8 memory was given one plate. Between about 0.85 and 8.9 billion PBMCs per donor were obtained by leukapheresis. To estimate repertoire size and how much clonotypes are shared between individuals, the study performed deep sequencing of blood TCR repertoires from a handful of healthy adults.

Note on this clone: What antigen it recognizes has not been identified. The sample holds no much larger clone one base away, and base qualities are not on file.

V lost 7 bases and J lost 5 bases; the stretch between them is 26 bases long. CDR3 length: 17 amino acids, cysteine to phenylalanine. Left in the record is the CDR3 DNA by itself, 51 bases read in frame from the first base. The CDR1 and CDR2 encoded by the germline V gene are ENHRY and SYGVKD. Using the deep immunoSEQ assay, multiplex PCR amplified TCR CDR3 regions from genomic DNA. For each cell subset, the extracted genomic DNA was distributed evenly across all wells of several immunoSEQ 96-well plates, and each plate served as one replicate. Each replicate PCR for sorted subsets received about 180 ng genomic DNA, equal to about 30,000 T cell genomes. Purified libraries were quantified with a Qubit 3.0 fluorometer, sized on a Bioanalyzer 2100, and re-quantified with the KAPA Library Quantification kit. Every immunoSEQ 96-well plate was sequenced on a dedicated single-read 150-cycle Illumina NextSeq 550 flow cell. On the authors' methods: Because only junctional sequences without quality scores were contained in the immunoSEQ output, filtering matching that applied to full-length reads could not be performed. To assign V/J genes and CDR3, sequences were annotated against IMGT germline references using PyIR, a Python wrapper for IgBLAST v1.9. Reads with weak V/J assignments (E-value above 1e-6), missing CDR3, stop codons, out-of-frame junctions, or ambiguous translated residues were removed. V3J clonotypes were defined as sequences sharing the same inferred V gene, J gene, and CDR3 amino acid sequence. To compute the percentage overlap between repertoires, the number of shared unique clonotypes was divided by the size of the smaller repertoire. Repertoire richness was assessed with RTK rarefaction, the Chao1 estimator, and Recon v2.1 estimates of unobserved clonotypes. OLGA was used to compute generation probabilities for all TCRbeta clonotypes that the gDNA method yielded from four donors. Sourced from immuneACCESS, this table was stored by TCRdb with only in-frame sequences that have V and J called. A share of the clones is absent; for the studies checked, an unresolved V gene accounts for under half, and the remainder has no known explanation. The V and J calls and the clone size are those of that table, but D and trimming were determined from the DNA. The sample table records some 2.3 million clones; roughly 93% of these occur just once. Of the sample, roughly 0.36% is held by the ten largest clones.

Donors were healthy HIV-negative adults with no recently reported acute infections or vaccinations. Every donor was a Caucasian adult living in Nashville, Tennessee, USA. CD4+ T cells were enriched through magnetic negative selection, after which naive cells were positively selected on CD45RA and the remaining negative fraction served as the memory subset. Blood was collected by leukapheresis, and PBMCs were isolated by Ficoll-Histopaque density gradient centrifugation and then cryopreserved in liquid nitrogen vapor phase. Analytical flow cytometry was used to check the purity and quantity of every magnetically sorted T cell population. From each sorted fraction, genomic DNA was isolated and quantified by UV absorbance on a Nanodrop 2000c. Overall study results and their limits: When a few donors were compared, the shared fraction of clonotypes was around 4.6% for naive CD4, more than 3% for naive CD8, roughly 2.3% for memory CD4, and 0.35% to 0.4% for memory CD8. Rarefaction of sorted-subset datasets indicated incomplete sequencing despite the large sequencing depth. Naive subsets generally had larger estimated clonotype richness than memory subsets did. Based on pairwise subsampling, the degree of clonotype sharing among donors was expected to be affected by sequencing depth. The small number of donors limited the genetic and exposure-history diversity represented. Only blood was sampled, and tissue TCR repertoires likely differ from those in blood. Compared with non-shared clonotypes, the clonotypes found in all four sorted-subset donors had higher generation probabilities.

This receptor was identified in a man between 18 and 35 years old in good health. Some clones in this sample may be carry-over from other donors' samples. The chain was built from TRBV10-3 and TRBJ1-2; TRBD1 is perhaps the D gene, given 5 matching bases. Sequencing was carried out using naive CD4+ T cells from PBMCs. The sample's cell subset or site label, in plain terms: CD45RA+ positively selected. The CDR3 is CAITSTQRGELSYGYTF. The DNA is TGTGCCATCACCTCAACTCAACGGGGGGAGCTGTCGTATGGCTACACCTTC.